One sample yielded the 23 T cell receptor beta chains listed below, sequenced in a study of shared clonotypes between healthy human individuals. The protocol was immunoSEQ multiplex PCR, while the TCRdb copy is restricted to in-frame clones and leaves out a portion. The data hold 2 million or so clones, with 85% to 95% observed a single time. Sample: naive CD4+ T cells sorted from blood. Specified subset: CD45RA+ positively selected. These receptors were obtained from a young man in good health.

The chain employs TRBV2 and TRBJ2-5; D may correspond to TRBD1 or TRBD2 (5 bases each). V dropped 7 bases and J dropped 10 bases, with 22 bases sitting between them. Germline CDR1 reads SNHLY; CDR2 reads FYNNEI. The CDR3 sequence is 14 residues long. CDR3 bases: TGTGCCAGCAAGATCGGGACCGAGGATAATGTCCAGTACTTC. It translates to CASKIGTEDNVQYF.

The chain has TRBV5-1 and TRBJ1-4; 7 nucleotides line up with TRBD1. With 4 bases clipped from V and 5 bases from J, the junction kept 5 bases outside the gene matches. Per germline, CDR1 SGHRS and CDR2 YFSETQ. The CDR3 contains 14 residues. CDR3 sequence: CASSEGQKNEKLFF. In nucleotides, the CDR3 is TGCGCCAGCAGCGAGGGACAGAAAAATGAAAAACTGTTTTTT.

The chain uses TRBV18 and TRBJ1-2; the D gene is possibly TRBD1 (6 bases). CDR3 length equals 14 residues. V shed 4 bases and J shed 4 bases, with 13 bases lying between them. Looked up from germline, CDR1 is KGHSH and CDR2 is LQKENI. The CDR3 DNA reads TGTGCCAGCTCACGACAGGACAGCGCCTATGGCTACACCTTC. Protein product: CASSRQDSAYGYTF.

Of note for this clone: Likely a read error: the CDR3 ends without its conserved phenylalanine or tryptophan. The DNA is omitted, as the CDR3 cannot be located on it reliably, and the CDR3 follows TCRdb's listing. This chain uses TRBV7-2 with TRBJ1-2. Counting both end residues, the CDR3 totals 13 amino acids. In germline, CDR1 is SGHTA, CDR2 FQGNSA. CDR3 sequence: CASSVPPYFRAIL.

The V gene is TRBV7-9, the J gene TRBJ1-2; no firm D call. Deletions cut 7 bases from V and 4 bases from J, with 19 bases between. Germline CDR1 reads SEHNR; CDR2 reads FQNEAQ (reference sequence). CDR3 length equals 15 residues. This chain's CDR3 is CASTPLKTTGYGYTF. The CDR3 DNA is TGTGCCAGCACCCCCTTAAAGACCACGGGCTATGGCTACACCTTC.

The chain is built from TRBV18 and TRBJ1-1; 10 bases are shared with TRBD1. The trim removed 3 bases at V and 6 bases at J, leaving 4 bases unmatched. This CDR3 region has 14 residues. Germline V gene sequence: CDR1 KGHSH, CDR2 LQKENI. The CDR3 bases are TGTGCCAGCTCACCCGGGACAGGGGCCCCTGAAGCTTTCTTT. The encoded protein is CASSPGTGAPEAFF.

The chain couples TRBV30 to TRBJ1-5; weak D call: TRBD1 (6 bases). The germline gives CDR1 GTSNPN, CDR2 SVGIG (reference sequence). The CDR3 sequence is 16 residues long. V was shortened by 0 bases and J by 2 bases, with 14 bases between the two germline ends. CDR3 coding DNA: TGTGCCTGGAGTGTACGGGGGCGCTTTGGCAATCAGCCCCAGCATTTT. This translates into CAWSVRGRFGNQPQHF.

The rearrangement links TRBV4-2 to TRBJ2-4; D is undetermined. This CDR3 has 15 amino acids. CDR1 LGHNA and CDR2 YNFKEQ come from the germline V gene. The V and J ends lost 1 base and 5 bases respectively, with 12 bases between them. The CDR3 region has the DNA TGTGCCAGCAGCCAAGTAGGATGGGAAGAAAACATTCAGTACTTC. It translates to CASSQVGWEENIQYF.

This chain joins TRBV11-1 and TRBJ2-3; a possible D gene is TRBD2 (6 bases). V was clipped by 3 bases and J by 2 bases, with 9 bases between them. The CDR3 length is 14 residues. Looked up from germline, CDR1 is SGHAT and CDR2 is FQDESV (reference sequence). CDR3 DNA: TGTGCCAGCAGCTTGGAGGGGCCCACAGATACGCAGTATTTT. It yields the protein CASSLEGPTDTQYF.

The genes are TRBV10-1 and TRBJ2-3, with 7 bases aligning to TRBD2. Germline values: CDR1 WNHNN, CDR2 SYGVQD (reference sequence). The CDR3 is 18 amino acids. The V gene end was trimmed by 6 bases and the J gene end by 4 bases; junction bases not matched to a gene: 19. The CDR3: CASRTSLQEGGHSDTQYF. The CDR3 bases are TGCGCCAGCAGAACCTCACTCCAGGAGGGAGGGCATTCAGATACGCAGTATTTT.

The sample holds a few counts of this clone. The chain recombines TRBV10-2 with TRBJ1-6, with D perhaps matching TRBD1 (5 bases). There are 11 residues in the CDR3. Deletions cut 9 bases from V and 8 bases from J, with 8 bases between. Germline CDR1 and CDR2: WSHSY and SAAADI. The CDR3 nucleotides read TGCGCCAGTATGGGGGATTCACCCCTCCACTTT. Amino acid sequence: CASMGDSPLHF.

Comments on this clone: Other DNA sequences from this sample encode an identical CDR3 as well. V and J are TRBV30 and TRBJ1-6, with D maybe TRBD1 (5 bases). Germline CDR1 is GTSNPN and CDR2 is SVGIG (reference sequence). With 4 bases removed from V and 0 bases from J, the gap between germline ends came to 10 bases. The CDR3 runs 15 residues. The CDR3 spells CAWTQGSSYNSPLHF. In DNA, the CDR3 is TGTGCCTGGACCCAGGGCAGCTCCTATAATTCACCCCTCCACTTT.

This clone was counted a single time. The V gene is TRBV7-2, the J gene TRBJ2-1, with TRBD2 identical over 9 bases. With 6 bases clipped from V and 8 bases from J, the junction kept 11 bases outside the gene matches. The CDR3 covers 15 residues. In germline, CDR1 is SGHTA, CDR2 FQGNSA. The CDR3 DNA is TGTGCCAGCAGAGCGGGACTAGCCTCCGTCGATGAGCAGTTCTTC. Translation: CASRAGLASVDEQFF.

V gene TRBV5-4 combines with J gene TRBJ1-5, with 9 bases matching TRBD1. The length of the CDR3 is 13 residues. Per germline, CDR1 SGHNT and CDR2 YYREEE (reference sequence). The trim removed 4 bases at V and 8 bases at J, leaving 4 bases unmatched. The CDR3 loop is CASSPDRGKPQHF. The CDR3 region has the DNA TGTGCCAGCAGCCCGGACAGGGGTAAGCCCCAGCATTTT.

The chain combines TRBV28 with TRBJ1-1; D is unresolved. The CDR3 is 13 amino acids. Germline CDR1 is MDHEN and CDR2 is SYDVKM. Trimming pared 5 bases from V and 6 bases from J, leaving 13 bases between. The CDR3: CASSRATVAEAFF. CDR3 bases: TGTGCCAGCAGTAGAGCGACGGTTGCTGAAGCTTTCTTT.

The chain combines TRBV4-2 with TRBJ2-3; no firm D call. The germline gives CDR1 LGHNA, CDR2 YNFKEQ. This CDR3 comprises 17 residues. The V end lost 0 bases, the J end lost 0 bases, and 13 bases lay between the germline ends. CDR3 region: CASSQEGTKISTDTQYF. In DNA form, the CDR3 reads TGTGCCAGCAGCCAAGAGGGAACAAAGATCAGCACAGATACGCAGTATTTT.

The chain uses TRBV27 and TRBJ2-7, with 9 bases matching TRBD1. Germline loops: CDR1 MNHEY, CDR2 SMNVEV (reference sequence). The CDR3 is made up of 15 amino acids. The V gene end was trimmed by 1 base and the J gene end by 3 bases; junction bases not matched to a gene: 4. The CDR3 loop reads CASSLLGQGFYEQYF. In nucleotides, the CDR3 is TGTGCCAGCAGTTTATTGGGACAGGGTTTCTACGAGCAGTACTTC.

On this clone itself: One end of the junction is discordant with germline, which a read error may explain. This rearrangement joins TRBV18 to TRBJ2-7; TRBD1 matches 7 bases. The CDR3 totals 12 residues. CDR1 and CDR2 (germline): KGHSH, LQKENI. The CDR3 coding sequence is TGTGCCAGCTCAACCGACAGGGTGACTGCTTATTTC. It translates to CASSTDRVTAYF.

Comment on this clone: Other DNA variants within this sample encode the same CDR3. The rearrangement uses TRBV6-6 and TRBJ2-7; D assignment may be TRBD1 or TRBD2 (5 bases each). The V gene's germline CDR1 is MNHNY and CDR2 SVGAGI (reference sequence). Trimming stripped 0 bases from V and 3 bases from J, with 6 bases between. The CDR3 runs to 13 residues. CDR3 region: CASSYSGDYEQYF. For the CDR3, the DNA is TGTGCCAGCAGTTACTCGGGGGACTACGAGCAGTACTTC.

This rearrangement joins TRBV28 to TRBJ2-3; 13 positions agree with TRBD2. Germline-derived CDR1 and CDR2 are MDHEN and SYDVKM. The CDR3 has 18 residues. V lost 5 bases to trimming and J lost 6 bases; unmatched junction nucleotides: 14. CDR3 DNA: TGTGCCAGCAGTACGCTTCGGGGGGGACTAGCGGGAACCGATACGCAGTATTTT. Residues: CASSTLRGGLAGTDTQYF.

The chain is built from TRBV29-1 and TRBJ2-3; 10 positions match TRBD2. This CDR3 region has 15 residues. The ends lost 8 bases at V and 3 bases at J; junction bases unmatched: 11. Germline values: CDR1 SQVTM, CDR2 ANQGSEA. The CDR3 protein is CSSRGSGGATDTQYF. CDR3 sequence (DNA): TGCAGCTCCCGGGGGAGCGGGGGGGCTACAGATACGCAGTATTTT.

The CDR3 protein is CASSSPGTGHQETQYF. The DNA of the CDR3 is TGTGCCAGCAGTTCCCCCGGGACAGGACATCAAGAGACCCAGTACTTC. This chain connects TRBV7-9 to TRBJ2-5, with 8 nucleotides matching TRBD1. The CDR3 consists of 16 residues. From germline, CDR1 is SEHNR and CDR2 FQNEAQ (reference sequence). V was pared by 6 bases and J by 2 bases, with 11 bases of the junction left unmatched.

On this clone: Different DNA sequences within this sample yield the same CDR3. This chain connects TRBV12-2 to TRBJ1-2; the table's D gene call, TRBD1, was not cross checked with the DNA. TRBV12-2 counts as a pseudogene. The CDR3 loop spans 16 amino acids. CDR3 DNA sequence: TGTGCAAGTCGCTTAGGGGGGCAGGGACCTGACTATGGCTACACCTTC. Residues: CASRLGGQGPDYGYTF.